Below, 8 T cell receptor beta chains from the same sample are listed, as sequenced in a study of cytomegalovirus exposure and HLA in healthy donors. In the PCR, 60 Vbeta and 13 Jbeta primers were used. Clones were read by immunoSEQ multiplex PCR, and TCRdb kept only the in-frame ones, dropping some. This repertoire shows about 230,000 clones, roughly 78% found once; its top ten account for under 0.6%. The source material was PBMCs. Receptors originate from a boy aged 10-17 years in good health and CMV-seronegative.

The V and J genes are TRBV30 and TRBJ1-2; 9 bases are shared with TRBD1. CDR3 length: 11 amino acids. Per the germline V gene, CDR1 is GTSNPN and CDR2 is SVGIG (reference sequence). Trimming removed 6 bases from V and 10 bases from J; junction bases left unmatched: 6. CDR3 DNA: TGTGCCTGTACGGGACAGGGAATCTACACCTTC. Its protein is CACTGQGIYTF.

There are a few counts of this clone. The chain links TRBV11-2 to TRBJ2-3; 11 nucleotides line up with TRBD2. The CDR3 sequence is 14 residues long. The V and J ends lost 5 bases and 4 bases, in that order; junction bases with no gene match: 2. CDR1 and CDR2 from the germline V gene are SGHAT and FQNNGV. This chain's CDR3 is CASSLSGGADTQYF. CDR3 nucleotides: TGTGCCAGCAGCCTTAGCGGGGGGGCAGATACGCAGTATTTT. Full variable domain (outside the CDR3, taken from reference TRBV11-2 and TRBJ2-3): EAGVAQSPRYKIIEKRQSVAFWCNPISGHATLYWYQQILGQGPKLLIQFQNNGVVDDSQLPKDRFSAERLKGVDSTLKIQPAKLEDSAVYLCASSLSGGADTQYFGPGTRLTVL.

The chain has TRBV7-6 and TRBJ2-1; TRBD2 matches 9 bases. The germline V gene has CDR1 SGHVS and CDR2 FNYEAQ. This CDR3 is built from 15 residues. V dropped 1 base and J dropped 6; count of bases not matched to a gene: 4. The CDR3 DNA follows: TGTGCCAGCAGCTTAGATGGCGGGAGGGGCAATGAGCAGTTCTTC. This translates into CASSLDGGRGNEQFF.

This clone has just one count. The chain carries TRBV30 and TRBJ2-3, with D perhaps TRBD2 (5 bases). The CDR3 has 13 residues. Germline loops: CDR1 GTSNPN, CDR2 SVGIG (reference sequence). V lost 0 bases and J lost 4, with 8 bases in between. The CDR3 DNA reads as TGTGCCTGGAGTGTTGGCGGGTCAGATACGCAGTATTTT. It yields the protein CAWSVGGSDTQYF.

The CDR3 DNA is TGTGCCAGCAGCCACCGGGACAGGGGCCCGTTGAACACCGGGGAGCTGTTTTTT. Residues: CASSHRDRGPLNTGELFF. This chain connects TRBV7-8 to TRBJ2-2, with 10 bases that match TRBD1. The CDR3 has 18 residues. V shed 5 bases and J 1 base; nucleotides not matched to a gene: 10. Germline V lookup: CDR1 SGHVS, CDR2 FQNEAQ. Full variable domain (rest looked up from reference TRBV7-8 and TRBJ2-2): GAGVSQSPRYKVAKRGQDVALRCDPISGHVSLFWYQQALGQGPEFLTYFQNEAQLDKSGLPSDRFFAERPEGSVSTLKIQRTQQEDSAVYLCASSHRDRGPLNTGELFFGEGSRLTVL.

V gene TRBV28 combines with J gene TRBJ2-5; possibly TRBD2 for D (5 bases). The CDR3 sequence is 11 residues long. Germline CDR1 and CDR2: MDHEN and SYDVKM. The V gene lost 3 bases and the J gene lost 9 bases, with 8 bases spanning the gap. The CDR3 nucleotides read TGTGCCAGCAGTTTTGAGGGTGCCCAGTACTTC. This sequence encodes CASSFEGAQYF.

A note on this clone: A read error is likely, as this CDR3 ends without the conserved phenylalanine or tryptophan. The rearrangement joins TRBV5-1 to TRBJ1-2; D is uncertain. V dropped 7 bases and J dropped 4 bases, with 14 bases sitting between them. The V gene's germline CDR1 is SGHRS and CDR2 YFSETQ. This CDR3 contains 13 residues. Here the CDR3 DNA reads TGCGCCAGCCGGGAGGGCAGCCTCTATGGCTACACCCTC. Translating gives CASREGSLYGYTL.

J is TRBJ2-7 and V is TRBV5-6; TRBD1 might be the D (7 bases). The CDR3 covers 14 residues. Germline CDR1 is SGHDT and CDR2 is YYEEEE. The V gene lost 3 bases and the J gene lost 2 bases, with 12 bases spanning the gap. The CDR3 is CASSWTGLPYEQYF. CDR3 sequence (DNA): TGTGCCAGCAGCTGGACAGGACTACCCTACGAGCAGTACTTC. Variable domain in full (rest from reference TRBV5-6 and TRBJ2-7): DAGVTQSPTHLIKTRGQQVTLRCSPKSGHDTVSWYQQALGQGPQFIFQYYEEEERQRGNFPDRFSGHQFPNYSSELNVNALLLGDSALYLCASSWTGLPYEQYFGPGTRLTVT.